This T cell receptor beta chain was observed in a study of cytomegalovirus exposure and HLA in healthy donors. This CDR3 is 12 amino acids long. Trimming took off 5 bases at V and 6 bases at J, with 9 bases between the two ends. Germline V lookup: CDR1 SGHAT, CDR2 FQNNGV. The table lists this clone with a few counts. PCR employed 60 Vbeta and 13 Jbeta primers. Generated by immunoSEQ multiplex PCR, the TCRdb table keeps only in-frame clones and is missing some. Of 85,000 to 100,000 clones listed, approximately 76% are singletons. V gene TRBV11-2 combines with J gene TRBJ2-3; D is undetermined. The source material was PBMCs. The clonotype originates from a man aged 35 to 55 in good health and CMV-seropositive. CDR3 DNA sequence: TGTGCCAGCAGCCTACGTGCGGATACGCAGTATTTT. As protein: CASSLRADTQYF.